The T cell receptor (beta chain) under discussion was sequenced for a study of T cells in Graves' hyperthyroidism and ophthalmopathy. RNA transcripts were the template for amplifying TCR beta CDR3 regions. HTBI primers were used for first-round RT-PCR of the TCR CDR3. TCRdb analysed the multiplex PCR reads with MiXCR anew, one entry per CDR3 protein. The table records 350,000 to 400,000 distinct CDR3 sequences, roughly 13% of them present only once. The study defined stable Graves' hyperthyroidism as no ophthalmopathy progression within 18 months. Germline CDR1 and CDR2: SGDLS and YYNGEE. The CDR3 spans 16 residues. With V trimmed by 0 bases and J by 4 bases, 4 bases remained unmatched.

The TCR comes from a woman aged 55-75 years with Graves' hyperthyroidism. Sequenced: blood. This chain connects TRBV9 to TRBJ2-1; 10 bases line up with TRBD2. The CDR3 coding sequence is TGTGCCAGCAGCGTAGATAGGACTAGCGGTTACAATGAGCAGTTCTTC. It specifies CASSVDRTSGYNEQFF.